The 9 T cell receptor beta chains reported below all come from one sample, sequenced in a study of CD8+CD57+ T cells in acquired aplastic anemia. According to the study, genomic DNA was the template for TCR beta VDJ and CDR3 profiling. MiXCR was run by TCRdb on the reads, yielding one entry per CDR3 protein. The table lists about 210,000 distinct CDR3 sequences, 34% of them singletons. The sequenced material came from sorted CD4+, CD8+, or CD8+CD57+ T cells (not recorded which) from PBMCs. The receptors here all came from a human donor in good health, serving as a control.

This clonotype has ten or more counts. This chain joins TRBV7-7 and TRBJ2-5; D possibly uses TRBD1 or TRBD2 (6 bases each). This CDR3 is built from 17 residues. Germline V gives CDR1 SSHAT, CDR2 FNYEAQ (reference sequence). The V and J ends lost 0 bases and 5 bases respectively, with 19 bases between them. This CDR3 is CASSLAGLGGLGETQYF. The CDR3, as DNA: TGTGCCAGCAGCTTAGCGGGTCTGGGGGGCCTTGGGGAGACCCAGTACTTC.

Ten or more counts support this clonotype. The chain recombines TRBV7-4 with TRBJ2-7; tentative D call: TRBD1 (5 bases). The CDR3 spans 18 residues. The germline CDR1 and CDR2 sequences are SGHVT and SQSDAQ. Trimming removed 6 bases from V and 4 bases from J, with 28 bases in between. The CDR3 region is CASSFRVDTGHWVYEQYF. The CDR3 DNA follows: TGTGCCAGCAGTTTCCGAGTGGACACAGGTCACTGGGTTTACGAGCAGTACTTC.

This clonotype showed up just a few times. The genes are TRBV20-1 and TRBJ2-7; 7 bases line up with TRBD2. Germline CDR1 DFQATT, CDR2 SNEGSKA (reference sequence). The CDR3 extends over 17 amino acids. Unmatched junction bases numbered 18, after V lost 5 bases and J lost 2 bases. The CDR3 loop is CSASLYTGDYPPYEQYF. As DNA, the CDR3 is TGCAGTGCTTCCCTTTACACGGGGGACTATCCCCCCTACGAGCAGTACTTC.

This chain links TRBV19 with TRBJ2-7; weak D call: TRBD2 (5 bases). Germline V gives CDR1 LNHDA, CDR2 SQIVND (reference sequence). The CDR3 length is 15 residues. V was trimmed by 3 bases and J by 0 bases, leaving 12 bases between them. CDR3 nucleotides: TGTGCCAGTAGTATGGGTTACGGGGTCTCCTACGAGCAGTACTTC. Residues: CASSMGYGVSYEQYF.

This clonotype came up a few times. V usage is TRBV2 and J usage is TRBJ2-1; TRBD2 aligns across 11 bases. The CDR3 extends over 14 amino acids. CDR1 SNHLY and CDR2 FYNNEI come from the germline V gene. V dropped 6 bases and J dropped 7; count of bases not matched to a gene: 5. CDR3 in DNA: TGTGCCAGCAGACCTACTAGCGGGGGTAATGAGCAGTTCTTC. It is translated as CASRPTSGGNEQFF.

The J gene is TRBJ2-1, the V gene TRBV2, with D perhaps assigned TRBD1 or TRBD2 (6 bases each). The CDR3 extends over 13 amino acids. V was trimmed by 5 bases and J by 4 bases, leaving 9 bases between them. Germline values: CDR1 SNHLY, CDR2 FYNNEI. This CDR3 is CASSRGVYNEQFF. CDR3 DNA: TGTGCCAGCAGTAGGGGGGTATACAATGAGCAGTTCTTC.

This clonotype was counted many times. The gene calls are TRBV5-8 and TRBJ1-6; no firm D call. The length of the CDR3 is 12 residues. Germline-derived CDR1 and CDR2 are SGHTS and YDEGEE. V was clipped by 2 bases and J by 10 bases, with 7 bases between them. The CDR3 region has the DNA TGTGCCAGCAGCTTCGGTAAATCACCCCTCCACTTT. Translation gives CASSFGKSPLHF.

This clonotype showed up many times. The CDR3 bases are TGTGCCAGCAGTGACGGGGGCGGGGGGATAGCCTACGAGCAGTACTTC. Its protein is CASSDGGGGIAYEQYF. This chain links TRBV2 with TRBJ2-7, with 8 bases identical to TRBD2. The CDR3 is 16 residues long. Per the germline V gene, CDR1 is SNHLY and CDR2 is FYNNEI. V shed 3 bases and J 2 bases; nucleotides not matched to a gene: 9.

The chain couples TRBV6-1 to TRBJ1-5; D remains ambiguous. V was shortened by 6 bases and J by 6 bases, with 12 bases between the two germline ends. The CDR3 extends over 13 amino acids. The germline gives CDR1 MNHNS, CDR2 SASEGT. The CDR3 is CASSDLIGQPQHF. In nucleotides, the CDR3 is TGTGCCAGCAGCGACTTAATCGGTCAGCCCCAGCATTTT.